This paragraph reports one TCR beta chain. As originally analysed: How many nucleated cells were present was estimated from reference gene primer amplification. Here immunoSEQ multiplex PCR was the method, and the copy in TCRdb shows in-frame clones only, minus some. D and trimming were read from the DNA, whereas the V and J calls and clone size are those reported in that table. Of over 200,000 clones in the sample, 70% to 90% were seen once. This sample stems from a study of blood T cell repertoires in COVID-19. As for the study in general: The origin of the acute and convalescent COVID-19 samples was the United States, Italy and Spain.

The CDR3 is 13 amino acids. The ends were cut back, 7 bases at V and 2 bases at J, with 10 bases in the middle. Germline V gives CDR1 SNHLY, CDR2 FYNNEI. The chain has TRBV2 and TRBJ2-3; TRBD2 is a possible D gene (5 bases). The specimen sequenced was peripheral blood. The TCR originated in a young woman who had recovered from COVID-19. The CDR3 nucleotides read TGTGCCAGCACCTGGACTTTCACAGATACGCAGTATTTT. It is translated as CASTWTFTDTQYF.